A single sample is the source of the 9 T cell receptor beta chains below, sequenced in a study of PD-1 blockade in classical Hodgkin lymphoma. TCRdb's copy holds only in-frame clones and misses some; the assay was immunoSEQ multiplex PCR. The sample lists more than 90,000 clones, 81% occurring once. Relapses following autologous stem cell transplantation were seen in all patients, with brentuximab vedotin exposure varying. Sequenced here: peripheral blood mononuclear cells (PBMCs), sampled before the second cycle of nivolumab. The receptor set was obtained from a human donor with classical Hodgkin lymphoma.

The table lists this clone with a few counts. V and J are TRBV30 and TRBJ1-3; no firm D call. The CDR3 totals 14 residues. V lost 0 bases and J lost 2, with 8 bases in between. CDR1 is GTSNPN, CDR2 SVGIG, per germline (reference sequence). Written as DNA, the CDR3 is TGTGCCTGGAGTGTAAAATCGGCTGGAAACACCATATATTTT. Its translation: CAWSVKSAGNTIYF.

This clone was seen just once. This rearrangement joins TRBV27 to TRBJ2-1; D possibly corresponds to TRBD1 (6 bases). V shed 2 bases and J shed 4 bases, with 15 bases lying between them. The CDR3 loop spans 16 amino acids. Looked up from germline, CDR1 is MNHEY and CDR2 is SMNVEV (reference sequence). CDR3 nucleotides: TGTGCCAGCAGTTTACTCAGGGGTATGCAGTACAATGAGCAGTTCTTC. Its protein is CASSLLRGMQYNEQFF.

This clone was detected once. The genes are TRBV11-1 and TRBJ1-6; 11 bases are a match to TRBD1. J was trimmed by 9 bases and V by 4 bases; bases with no gene match: 2. Germline CDR1 reads SGHAT; CDR2 reads FQDESV (reference sequence). The CDR3 has 14 amino acids. The CDR3 loop reads CASSSGQGASPLHF. In nucleotides, the CDR3 is TGTGCCAGCAGCTCTGGACAGGGGGCTTCACCCCTCCACTTT.

The CDR3 protein is CASSSGMDNEQFF. In DNA, the CDR3 is TGTGCCAGTAGTTCGGGCATGGACAATGAGCAGTTCTTC. This chain links TRBV19 with TRBJ2-1, with D hard to call. V lost 5 bases and J lost 5, with 10 bases in between. Germline V gene lookup returns CDR1 LNHDA and CDR2 SQIVND (reference sequence). This CDR3 is 13 amino acids long.

This rearrangement joins TRBV7-9 to TRBJ2-1; D unclear. The CDR3 loop spans 15 amino acids. V was cut by 1 base and J by 7 bases, with 14 bases left in between. CDR1 SEHNR and CDR2 FQNEAQ come from the germline V gene (reference sequence). The CDR3 spells CASSLGPPDTNEQFF. In DNA form, the CDR3 reads TGTGCCAGCAGCTTAGGCCCCCCTGATACGAATGAGCAGTTCTTC.

The chain couples TRBV7-3 to TRBJ2-1; D might be TRBD1 (5 bases). Trimming left V 2 bases short and J 1 base short, with 12 bases between. The CDR3 extends over 16 amino acids. Germline V CDR1 and CDR2: SGHTA, FQGTGA. This chain's CDR3 is CASSLGRTPSYNEQFF. CDR3 DNA sequence: TGTGCCAGCAGCTTAGGTCGGACACCTTCCTACAATGAGCAGTTCTTC.

This clone was detected a few times. The chain combines TRBV19 with TRBJ2-7; 14 bases are a match to TRBD2. The ends lost 3 bases at V and 5 bases at J; junction bases unmatched: 12. Per the germline V gene, CDR1 is LNHDA and CDR2 is SQIVND (reference sequence). This CDR3 spans 18 amino acids. This CDR3 is CASSILPGTSGSPHEQYF. The CDR3 DNA reads as TGTGCCAGTAGTATCCTGCCCGGGACTAGCGGGAGCCCCCACGAGCAGTACTTC.

This clone appeared a single time. The J gene is TRBJ1-3, the V gene TRBV5-6; 8 nucleotides match TRBD1. V lost 1 base, J lost 4 bases, and 4 bases stayed unmatched. This CDR3 has 15 residues. CDR1 and CDR2 from the germline V gene are SGHDT and YYEEEE. CDR3 coding DNA: TGTGCCAGCAGCTTGCAGGGGGCCGGCGGAAACACCATATATTTT. Amino acids: CASSLQGAGGNTIYF.

The V call is TRBV5-1, the J call TRBJ2-2; no reliable D call. V was trimmed by 1 base and J by 4 bases, leaving 23 bases between them. CDR3 size: 19 residues. Germline V CDR1 and CDR2: SGHRS, YFSETQ. The CDR3 here is CASSLLVDLAHSSTGELFF. The CDR3 bases are TGCGCCAGCAGCTTGCTAGTCGACCTGGCTCACTCGAGCACCGGGGAGCTGTTTTTT.